This T cell receptor (beta chain) derives from a study of blood T cell repertoires in COVID-19. Original methodology: Amplified reference gene primers provided the basis for estimating nucleated cell counts. Method: immunoSEQ multiplex PCR; TCRdb's copy keeps in-frame clones and lacks some. V, J and clone size were drawn from that table, and D and trimming were deduced from the DNA. The table lists under 200,000 clones, 80% to 90% of them singletons. Germline V gene sequence: CDR1 SGHDT, CDR2 YYEEEE. Trimming shortened V by 1 base and J by 8 bases, and 6 bases separated the two germline ends. CDR3 size: 11 residues.

The sample comprised peripheral blood. This sequence was found in a woman aged 70-85 years with COVID-19, enrolled during active disease. This chain joins TRBV5-6 and TRBJ1-1; D not resolved. This CDR3 is CASSLLQEAFF. The CDR3 nucleotides read TGTGCCAGCAGCTTGCTCCAGGAAGCTTTCTTT. Looking up the rest from reference TRBV5-6 and TRBJ1-1 gives the full variable domain: DAGVTQSPTHLIKTRGQQVTLRCSPKSGHDTVSWYQQALGQGPQFIFQYYEEEERQRGNFPDRFSGHQFPNYSSELNVNALLLGDSALYLCASSLLQEAFFGQGTRLTVV.